This TCR beta chain was captured by sequencing in a study of blood T cell repertoires in COVID-19. Germline lookup yields CDR1 WNHNN and CDR2 SYGVQD (reference sequence). This CDR3 has 15 amino acids. V dropped 3 bases and J dropped 4 bases, with 14 bases sitting between them. Produced via immunoSEQ multiplex PCR; TCRdb's table is partial and in-frame only. The data contain around 400,000 clones, approximately 88% of them singletons. The V and J genes are TRBV10-1 and TRBJ2-3; D may be TRBD1 (6 bases). Sequencing was performed on peripheral blood. This clonotype was sampled from a middle-aged man with acute or convalescent COVID-19. DNA for the CDR3: TGCGCCAGCAGTGAAGACGACAGGCGCGCAGATACGCAGTATTTT. The encoded protein is CASSEDDRRADTQYF.